This T cell receptor (beta chain) was sequenced in a study of blood T cells in healthy people across ages. Study-wide results and limits: The study found more naive CD4+ cells and higher diversity in long-lived than aged donors. Unsorted PBMC input precluded a conclusive naive versus antigen-experienced comparison.

About this clonotype itself: Its antigen is unidentified. This clone may be a read error of a much larger clone one base away.

A second PCR of roughly 7 to 11 cycles used a sample-barcoded 5' primer and a J-beta primer mix. A template-switch adaptor that had 12 random nucleotides put a tag on each cDNA molecule. MiXCR was run by TCRdb on the 5' RACE reads, yielding one entry per CDR3 protein. This table holds about 1.6 million distinct CDR3 sequences, about 32% found once. This CDR3 region has 17 residues. Germline V gene data show CDR1 as LGHNA and CDR2 as YNFKEQ. The sequence was obtained from a woman in her twenties or thirties in good health. Sequencing was carried out using blood. V is TRBV4-2 and J is TRBJ2-1; 10 bases line up with TRBD2. The CDR3 nucleotides read TGTGCCAGCAGCCAAGGTGAAAAGCGGGGGGGCCTCAATGAGCAGTGCTTC. Protein: CASSQGEKRGGLNEQCF.